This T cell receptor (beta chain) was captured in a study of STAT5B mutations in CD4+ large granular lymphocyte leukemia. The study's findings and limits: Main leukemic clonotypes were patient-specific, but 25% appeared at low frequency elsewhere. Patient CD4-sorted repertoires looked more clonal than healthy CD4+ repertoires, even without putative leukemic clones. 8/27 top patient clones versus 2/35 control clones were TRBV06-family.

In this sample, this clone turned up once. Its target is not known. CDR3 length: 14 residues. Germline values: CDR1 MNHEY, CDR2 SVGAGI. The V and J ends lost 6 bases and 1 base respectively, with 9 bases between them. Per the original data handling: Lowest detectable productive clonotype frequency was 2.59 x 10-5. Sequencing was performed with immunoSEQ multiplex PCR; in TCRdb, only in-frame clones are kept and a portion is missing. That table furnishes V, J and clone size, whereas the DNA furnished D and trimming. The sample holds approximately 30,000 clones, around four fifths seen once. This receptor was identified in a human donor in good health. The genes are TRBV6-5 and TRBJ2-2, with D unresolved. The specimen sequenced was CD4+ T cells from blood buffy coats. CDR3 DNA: TGTGCCAGCAGCAGGTTCTTGAACACCGGGGAGCTGTTTTTT. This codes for CASSRFLNTGELFF.